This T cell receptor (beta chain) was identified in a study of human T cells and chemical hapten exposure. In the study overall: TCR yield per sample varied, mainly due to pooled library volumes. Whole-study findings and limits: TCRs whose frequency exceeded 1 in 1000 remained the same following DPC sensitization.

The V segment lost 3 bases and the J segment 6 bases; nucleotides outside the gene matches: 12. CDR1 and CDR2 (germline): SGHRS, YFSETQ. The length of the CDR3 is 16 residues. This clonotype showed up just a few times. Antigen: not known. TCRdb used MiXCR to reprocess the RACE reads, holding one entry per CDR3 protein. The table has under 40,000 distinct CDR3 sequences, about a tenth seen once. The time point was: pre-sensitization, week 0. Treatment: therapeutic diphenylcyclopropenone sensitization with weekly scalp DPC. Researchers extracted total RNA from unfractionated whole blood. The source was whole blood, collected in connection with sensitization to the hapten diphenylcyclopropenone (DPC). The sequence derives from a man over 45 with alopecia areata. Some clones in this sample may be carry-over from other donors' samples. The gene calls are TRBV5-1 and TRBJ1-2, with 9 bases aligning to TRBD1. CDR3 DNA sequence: TGCGCCAGCAGCTCGAGCTACACAGGGGGCGCCGATGGCTACACCTTC. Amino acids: CASSSSYTGGADGYTF.